This record concerns one T cell receptor beta chain sequence. Antigen: not known. These data originate in a study of cytomegalovirus exposure and HLA in healthy donors. Study-wide findings and caveats: Across donors, presence/absence analyses took sequencing depth to be roughly uniform. The study listed approximately 160 cytomegalovirus-associated TCR beta chains. In an earlier analysis, productive rearrangement rates for most beta V segments clustered near 87% or 30%.

CDR1 is LGHNA, CDR2 YNFKEQ, per germline. The CDR3 extends over 15 amino acids. Trimming removed 0 bases at V and 6 bases at J, with 13 bases between. The study ran its PCR with 60 Vbeta and 13 Jbeta primers. Here immunoSEQ multiplex PCR was the method, and the copy in TCRdb shows in-frame clones only, minus some. Its clone listing holds over 100,000 clones. This sequence originates from a woman in her thirties or forties in good health and CMV-seropositive. This chain joins TRBV4-2 and TRBJ2-3, with D perhaps matching TRBD2 (5 bases). Input material: PBMCs. CDR3 DNA: TGTGCCAGCAGCCAAGAAACGGGTTGGGAGGATACGCAGTATTTT. This codes for CASSQETGWEDTQYF.